This record covers a single TCR beta chain. V was pared by 0 bases and J by 5 bases, with 11 bases between. The CDR3 spans 15 residues. Germline lookup yields CDR1 LNHNV and CDR2 YYDKDF (reference sequence). These data come from a study of control samples from healthy donors and cancer patients. Produced via immunoSEQ multiplex PCR; TCRdb's table is partial and in-frame only. The sample lists some 130,000 clones, around nine tenths occurring once. V usage is TRBV15 and J usage is TRBJ2-1; D ambiguous. This clonotype was obtained from a middle-aged man with head and neck cancer. The sequenced material came from PBMCs. CDR3 coding DNA: TGTGCCACCAGCAGAGATAAGGGATTTCACAATGAGCAGTTCTTC. This sequence encodes CATSRDKGFHNEQFF.